Listed here are 18 T cell receptor beta chains from one sample, sequenced in a study of T cell responses to AZD1222 COVID-19 vaccine. The repertoire was sequenced with immunoSEQ multiplex PCR; TCRdb's copy has only in-frame clones and lacks some. The sample shows approximately 170,000 clones, about 86% of them seen only once. Sample: peripheral blood, taken 28 days after the second AZD1222 dose. The receptors were gathered from an adult who received the AZD1222 COVID-19 vaccine.

CDR3: CASTQGREGSLNEKLFF. CDR3 bases: TGTGCCAGCACCCAGGGGCGGGAGGGGAGTCTTAATGAAAAACTGTTTTTT. The V gene is TRBV7-2, the J gene TRBJ1-4, with a weak D call TRBD1 (6 bases). Germline-derived CDR1 and CDR2 are SGHTA and FQGNSA. This CDR3 is built from 17 residues. V gave up 7 bases and J gave up 4 bases, with 22 bases separating them.

DNA of the CDR3: TGTGCCACCAGTGATGGGGGACACCAAGAGACCCAGTACTTC. Protein product: CATSDGGHQETQYF. The rearrangement uses TRBV24-1 and TRBJ2-5; D tentatively reads TRBD1 or TRBD2 (5 bases each). The CDR3 runs to 14 residues. V was trimmed by 3 bases and J by 0 bases, leaving 7 bases between them. Germline loops: CDR1 KGHDR, CDR2 SFDVKD.

This rearrangement joins TRBV6-5 to TRBJ2-7; 8 bases match TRBD1. V lost 8 bases, J lost 5 bases, and 8 bases stayed unmatched. Germline V CDR1 and CDR2: MNHEY, SVGAGI. The CDR3 is 13 residues long. CDR3 sequence: CASHHAQGDEQYF. In nucleotides, the CDR3 is TGTGCCAGCCACCATGCACAGGGGGACGAGCAGTACTTC.

The V gene is TRBV19, the J gene TRBJ1-2; D gene unclear. This CDR3 region has 13 residues. Germline V CDR1 and CDR2: LNHDA, SQIVND (reference sequence). V was cut by 0 bases and J by 5 bases, with 7 bases left in between. CDR3 residues: CASSIDQTYGYTF. The CDR3, as DNA: TGTGCCAGTAGTATAGACCAGACTTATGGCTACACCTTC.

The rearrangement links TRBV6-1 to TRBJ2-7, with 8 bases fitting TRBD1. Trimming took 1 base from V and 6 from J; bases not matched to a gene: 5. Germline CDR1 MNHNS, CDR2 SASEGT. This CDR3 region has 14 residues. CDR3 sequence: CASSEGQGFGEQYF. The DNA for the CDR3 is TGTGCCAGCAGTGAAGGACAGGGGTTTGGCGAGCAGTACTTC.

The chain carries TRBV7-2 and TRBJ2-7; TRBD1 matches 12 bases. Trimming removed 3 bases from V and 7 bases from J; junction bases left unmatched: 7. CDR1 and CDR2 from the germline V gene are SGHTA and FQGNSA. The CDR3 has 15 amino acids. The CDR3 protein is CASSFLGQGAGEQYF. The CDR3 DNA reads TGTGCCAGCAGCTTTTTGGGACAGGGGGCGGGGGAGCAGTACTTC.

This clone was seen a few times. This chain joins TRBV6-5 and TRBJ2-7; TRBD1 might be the D (5 bases). V lost 7 bases and J 2 bases, leaving 12 bases between the germline ends. Germline V gene lookup returns CDR1 MNHEY and CDR2 SVGAGI. The CDR3 extends over 13 amino acids. In DNA, the CDR3 is TGTGCCAGCAAGGACAACTTCCCCTACGAGCAGTACTTC. This gives the protein CASKDNFPYEQYF.

J is TRBJ2-7 and V is TRBV11-2, with D unclear. Trimming stripped 4 bases from V and 5 bases from J, with 12 bases between. Germline V gives CDR1 SGHAT, CDR2 FQNNGV. The CDR3 extends over 13 amino acids. CDR3 amino acids: CASSSEIQDEQYF. Written as DNA, the CDR3 is TGTGCCAGCAGCTCGGAGATCCAGGACGAGCAGTACTTC.

This clone was detected a few times. The chain is built from TRBV5-8 and TRBJ2-7; 9 bases are a match to TRBD1. Germline CDR1 is SGHTS and CDR2 is YDEGEE. The CDR3 is 15 residues long. Trimming removed 5 bases from V and 2 bases from J; junction bases left unmatched: 8. This CDR3 reads CASSKGTGFAYEQYF. Written as DNA, the CDR3 is TGTGCCAGCAGTAAAGGGACAGGGTTCGCCTACGAGCAGTACTTC.

Of note for this clone: This same CDR3 is encoded by further DNA sequences in the sample. The chain is built from TRBV5-1 and TRBJ1-6; 7 bases match TRBD1. In germline, CDR1 is SGHRS, CDR2 YFSETQ. CDR3 length: 15 residues. V shed 0 bases and J 7 bases; nucleotides not matched to a gene: 4. The CDR3 sequence is CASSLEGARNSPLHF. CDR3 nucleotides: TGCGCCAGCAGCTTGGAGGGGGCGCGGAATTCACCCCTCCACTTT.

V usage is TRBV3-1 (or the pseudogene TRBV3-2) and J usage is TRBJ2-7; D possibly corresponds to TRBD1 (6 bases). The ends were cut back, 4 bases at V and 2 bases at J, with 12 bases in the middle. Per germline, CDR1 LGHDT and CDR2 YNNKEL (reference sequence). This CDR3 has 14 residues. Here the CDR3 DNA reads TGTGCCAGCAGCCTCGGGCGGACAGCCTACGAGCAGTACTTC. This sequence encodes CASSLGRTAYEQYF.

This chain joins TRBV21-1 and TRBJ2-4; whether TRBD2, the table's D call, matches the DNA was not checked. TRBV21-1 is a listed pseudogene. The CDR3 totals 17 residues. The CDR3 region is CASSTGLAGGPKNIQYF. In DNA, the CDR3 is TGTGCCAGCAGCACGGGACTAGCGGGGGGGCCCAAAAACATTCAGTACTTC.

The V gene is TRBV6-2 or TRBV6-3, the J gene TRBJ1-2; D call uncertain. The CDR3 contains 15 residues. With 0 bases removed from V and 3 bases from J, the gap between germline ends came to 11 bases. Germline-derived CDR1 and CDR2 are MNHEY and SVGEGT. CDR3 sequence: CASSYSADNDYGYTF. CDR3 DNA sequence: TGTGCCAGCAGTTACTCGGCTGATAACGACTATGGCTACACCTTC.

This rearrangement joins TRBV5-4 to TRBJ2-6; no clear D. V lost 5 bases to trimming and J lost 0 bases, with 12 bases between them. CDR1 is SGHNT and CDR2 is YYREEE in the germline V gene (reference sequence). The CDR3 extends over 16 amino acids. CDR3 sequence: CASSASLHSGANVLTF. CDR3 sequence (DNA): TGTGCCAGCAGTGCCAGCCTCCACTCTGGGGCCAACGTCCTGACTTTC. Combining the CDR3 with reference TRBV5-4 and TRBJ2-6 gives the whole variable domain ETGVTQSPTHLIKTRGQQVTLRCSSQSGHNTVSWYQQALGQGPQFIFQYYREEENGRGNFPPRFSGLQFPNYSSELNVNALELDDSALYLCASSASLHSGANVLTFGAGSRLTVL.

The chain employs TRBV6-5 and TRBJ1-2; 8 nucleotides agree with TRBD1. Trimming cost V 6 bases and J 6 bases; bases outside gene matches: 12. The germline V gene has CDR1 MNHEY and CDR2 SVGAGI. The CDR3 totals 15 residues. The CDR3 here is CASSWDRTVLDGYTF. The CDR3 coding sequence is TGTGCCAGCAGCTGGGACAGGACGGTCTTGGATGGCTACACCTTC.

The V call is TRBV6-2 or TRBV6-3, the J call TRBJ1-1; D ambiguous. From germline, CDR1 is MNHEY and CDR2 SVGEGT. The V and J ends lost 4 bases and 4 bases respectively, with 4 bases between them. The CDR3 extends over 11 amino acids. CDR3 loop: CASSWITEAFF. The CDR3 DNA reads as TGTGCCAGCAGTTGGATCACTGAAGCTTTCTTT.

CDR3 coding DNA: TGTGCCAGCAGCCCTACCTCTGGGTACGAGCAGTACTTC. Encoded protein: CASSPTSGYEQYF. The chain couples TRBV7-2 to TRBJ2-7, with D uncertain. Germline values: CDR1 SGHTA, CDR2 FQGNSA. V was trimmed by 5 bases and J by 4 bases, leaving 12 bases between them. The length of the CDR3 is 13 residues.

The V call is TRBV5-1, the J call TRBJ1-1, with D possibly TRBD1 on 5 matching bases. The V end lost 0 bases, the J end lost 4 bases, and 10 bases lay between the germline ends. The germline CDR1 and CDR2 sequences are SGHRS and YFSETQ. This CDR3 has 14 residues. Here the CDR3 DNA reads TGCGCCAGCAGCTTGGTCTTCCAGGGCACTGAAGCTTTCTTT. Translated, it gives CASSLVFQGTEAFF.